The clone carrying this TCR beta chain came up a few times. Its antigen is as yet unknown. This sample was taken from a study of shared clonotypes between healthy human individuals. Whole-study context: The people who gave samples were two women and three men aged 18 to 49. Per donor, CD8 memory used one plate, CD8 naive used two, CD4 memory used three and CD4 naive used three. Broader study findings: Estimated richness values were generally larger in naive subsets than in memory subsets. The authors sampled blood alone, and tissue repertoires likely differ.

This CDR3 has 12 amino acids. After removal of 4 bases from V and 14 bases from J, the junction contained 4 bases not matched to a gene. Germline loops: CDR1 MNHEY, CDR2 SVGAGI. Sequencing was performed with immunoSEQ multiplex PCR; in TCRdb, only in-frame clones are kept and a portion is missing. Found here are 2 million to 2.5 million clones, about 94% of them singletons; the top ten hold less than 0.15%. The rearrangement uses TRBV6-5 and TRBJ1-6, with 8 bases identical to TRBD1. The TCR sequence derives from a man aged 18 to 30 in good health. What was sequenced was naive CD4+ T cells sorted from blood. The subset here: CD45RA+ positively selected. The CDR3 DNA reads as TGTGCCAGCAGTTCGACAGGGGAGGCCCTCCACTTT. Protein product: CASSSTGEALHF.